This paragraph covers one T cell receptor beta chain sequence. Its ends do not fully match the called genes, so a read error is possible. The CDR3 sequence is 16 residues long. Germline V lookup: CDR1 SGDLS, CDR2 YYNGEE. These data come from a study of identical twins. TCRdb passed the 5' RACE reads through MiXCR, listing each CDR3 protein once. Of 1.5 million to 2 million distinct CDR3 sequences in the sample, around a third were seen once. Sample: cord blood. The TCR comes from a newborn girl in good health. The rearrangement joins TRBV9 to TRBJ2-1, with a possible D match to TRBD2 (5 bases). The CDR3 nucleotides are TGTGCCAACAGCGTAGCTCGGCTCCGAGGGTACAATGAGCAGTTCTTC. Its translation: CANSVARLRGYNEQFF.